The 26 T cell receptor beta chains reported below all come from one sample, sequenced in a study of blood T cell repertoires in COVID-19. Generated by immunoSEQ multiplex PCR, the TCRdb table keeps only in-frame clones and is missing some. The table includes 130,000 or so clones, roughly 86% detected once. The sample taken for sequencing was peripheral blood. The receptors come from a woman aged 70 to 79 with COVID-19, enrolled during active disease.

This clone came up once. The chain carries TRBV2 and TRBJ2-1; 8 bases fit TRBD2. V trimming: 0 bases; J trimming: 11 bases; junction bases outside the gene matches: 12. This CDR3 is built from 16 residues. Germline-derived CDR1 and CDR2 are SNHLY and FYNNEI. The CDR3 DNA follows: TGTGCCAGCAGTGAAGCCGAGCCTGGAAGCGGGGGCCAGCAGTTCTTC. Translation: CASSEAEPGSGGQQFF.

This chain connects TRBV4-1 to TRBJ2-1; D possibly corresponds to TRBD2 (5 bases). This CDR3 spans 18 amino acids. V lost 1 base to trimming and J lost 0 bases, with 16 bases between them. Per the germline V gene, CDR1 is MGHRA and CDR2 is YSYEKL. CDR3 in DNA: TGCGCCAGCAGCCAAGTGATTAGCGAACACCGCTCCTACAATGAGCAGTTCTTC. This sequence encodes CASSQVISEHRSYNEQFF.

The chain uses TRBV10-3 and TRBJ1-5; D gene uncertain. Germline V gives CDR1 ENHRY, CDR2 SYGVKD. Trimming stripped 4 bases from V and 5 bases from J, with 9 bases between. The CDR3 has 13 amino acids. In nucleotides, the CDR3 is TGTGCCATCAGTGGGGCGTCAGATCAGCCCCAGCATTTT. Encoded protein: CAISGASDQPQHF.

The CDR3 region is CASSSGGAYYGYTF. CDR3 coding DNA: TGTGCCAGCAGCTCTGGAGGGGCATATTATGGCTACACCTTC. The rearrangement uses TRBV6-5 and TRBJ1-2; D might be TRBD1 (5 bases). The CDR3 extends over 14 amino acids. CDR1 is MNHEY and CDR2 is SVGAGI in the germline V gene. V gave up 6 bases and J gave up 5 bases, with 16 bases separating them.

This sequence joins TRBV7-2 and TRBJ1-6; the D is unclear. Looked up from germline, CDR1 is SGHTA and CDR2 is FQGNSA. The CDR3 runs 14 residues. Trimming cost V 5 bases and J 5 bases, with 10 bases left between them. The CDR3 DNA reads TGTGCCAGCAGCCCCCTCACACATAATTCACCCCTCCACTTT. Translating gives CASSPLTHNSPLHF.

In its sample, this clone was seen a few times. The chain links TRBV28 to TRBJ1-2; D remains ambiguous. The CDR3 contains 12 residues. V was cut by 6 bases and J by 1 base, with 6 bases left in between. The germline CDR1 and CDR2 sequences are MDHEN and SYDVKM. Here the CDR3 DNA reads TGTGCCAGCAGCGAGTTTAACTATGGCTACACCTTC. It codes for CASSEFNYGYTF.

This sequence joins TRBV29-1 and TRBJ1-2, with 7 bases matching TRBD1. Germline values: CDR1 SQVTM, CDR2 ANQGSEA. The V and J ends lost 1 base and 4 bases, in that order; junction bases with no gene match: 6. CDR3 size: 14 residues. In DNA, the CDR3 is TGCAGCGTTGAAGGGCAACAGGGGTCCTATGGCTACACCTTC. Translated: CSVEGQQGSYGYTF. Full variable domain (outside the CDR3, taken from reference TRBV29-1 and TRBJ1-2): SAVISQKPSRDICQRGTSLTIQCQVDSQVTMMFWYRQQPGQSLTLIATANQGSEATYESGFVIDKFPISRPNLTFSTLTVSNMSPEDSSIYLCSVEGQQGSYGYTFGSGTRLTVV.

The chain links TRBV20-1 to TRBJ1-1; a weak D match, TRBD1 (6 bases). Germline loops: CDR1 DFQATT, CDR2 SNEGSKA (reference sequence). V was trimmed by 0 bases and J by 8 bases, leaving 7 bases between them. This CDR3 contains 11 residues. The CDR3 here is CSAREDREAFF. For the CDR3, the DNA is TGCAGTGCTAGAGAAGACAGGGAAGCTTTCTTT.

The chain has TRBV5-5 and TRBJ1-1; D unclear. The CDR3 has 13 amino acids. Trimming removed 1 base at V and 8 bases at J, with 12 bases between. Germline CDR1 and CDR2: SGHKS and YYEKEE (reference sequence). CDR3 protein: CASSLPSGLEAFF. CDR3 in DNA: TGTGCCAGCAGCTTGCCCTCGGGGTTAGAAGCTTTCTTT.

There are a few counts of this clone. The rearrangement links TRBV28 to TRBJ1-1, with D possibly being TRBD1 (6 bases). V was shortened by 5 bases and J by 9 bases, with 19 bases between the two germline ends. The CDR3 runs 14 residues. Looked up from germline, CDR1 is MDHEN and CDR2 is SYDVKM. The CDR3, as DNA: TGTGCCAGCAGTAGCGGGGACATCGGGAGTCAAGCTTTCTTT. This gives the protein CASSSGDIGSQAFF.

The genes are TRBV5-6 and TRBJ1-3, with D perhaps matching TRBD1 (5 bases). CDR1 SGHDT and CDR2 YYEEEE come from the germline V gene. Trimming removed 0 bases at V and 2 bases at J, with 15 bases between. The CDR3 consists of 17 residues. CDR3: CASSLARGGVTGNTIYF. In nucleotides, the CDR3 is TGTGCCAGCAGCTTGGCGAGAGGAGGGGTTACTGGAAACACCATATATTTT.

The chain recombines TRBV7-9 with TRBJ2-2, with TRBD1 identical over 10 bases. CDR3 length: 16 residues. J gave up 5 bases and V 4 bases, and 7 bases lay outside the gene matches. Germline loops: CDR1 SEHNR, CDR2 FQNEAQ (reference sequence). Here the CDR3 DNA reads TGTGCCAGCAGCTCAGAGACAGGGGGCGGAACCGGGGAGCTGTTTTTT. Its protein is CASSSETGGGTGELFF.

This clone has just a few counts. The chain carries TRBV11-2 and TRBJ2-7; the match to TRBD2 covers 9 bases. From germline, CDR1 is SGHAT and CDR2 FQNNGV. The length of the CDR3 is 15 residues. V shed 5 bases and J 7 bases; nucleotides not matched to a gene: 12. CDR3 residues: CASSIPIAGAGEQYF. CDR3 nucleotide sequence: TGTGCCAGCAGCATCCCTATAGCGGGGGCGGGGGAGCAGTACTTC. The variable domain in full, completed from reference TRBV11-2 and TRBJ2-7, reads EAGVAQSPRYKIIEKRQSVAFWCNPISGHATLYWYQQILGQGPKLLIQFQNNGVVDDSQLPKDRFSAERLKGVDSTLKIQPAKLEDSAVYLCASSIPIAGAGEQYFGPGTRLTVT.

CDR3 nucleotide sequence: TGTGCCAGCAGTAAAAGACAGGGGGGGGTATCTGAAGCTTTCTTT. Encoded protein: CASSKRQGGVSEAFF. J is TRBJ1-1 and V is TRBV6-5, with 9 nucleotides matching TRBD1. The CDR3 is 15 amino acids. V shed 5 bases, J shed 6 bases, and the junction held 10 bases outside the gene matches. CDR1 MNHEY and CDR2 SVGAGI come from the germline V gene.

The chain couples TRBV11-3 to TRBJ2-3; the D gene is possibly TRBD1 (5 bases). This CDR3 has 14 amino acids. Germline CDR1 reads SGHNT; CDR2 reads YENEEA. Trimming removed 1 base from V and 4 bases from J, with 9 bases in between. CDR3: CASSLVSGSDTQYF. CDR3 bases: TGTGCCAGCAGCTTAGTATCAGGGTCAGATACGCAGTATTTT.

This chain uses TRBV11-2 with TRBJ2-1, with 13 bases identical to TRBD2. After removal of 3 bases from V and 8 bases from J, the junction contained 4 bases not matched to a gene. Looked up from germline, CDR1 is SGHAT and CDR2 is FQNNGV. The CDR3 is 15 amino acids. CDR3 DNA: TGTGCCAGCAGCTTCGGGACTAGCGGGGTTTATGAGCAGTTCTTC. It is translated as CASSFGTSGVYEQFF.

The chain carries TRBV6-4 and TRBJ1-1, with D perhaps matching TRBD1 (5 bases). The CDR3 spans 14 residues. The germline CDR1 and CDR2 sequences are MRHNA and SNTAGT. The germline V and J ends were trimmed by 5 bases and 1 base, with 11 bases remaining between them. CDR3 nucleotides: TGTGCCAGCAGTCCCAGTCAGGGGAACACTGAAGCTTTCTTT. Protein: CASSPSQGNTEAFF.

The CDR3 spells CASSTTGTGAYEQYF. The CDR3 region has the DNA TGTGCCAGCAGTACTACCGGGACAGGAGCCTACGAGCAGTACTTC. This sequence joins TRBV6-6 and TRBJ2-7, with 8 bases fitting TRBD1. Germline-derived CDR1 and CDR2 are MNHNY and SVGAGI (reference sequence). Trimming cost V 5 bases and J 2 bases; bases outside gene matches: 8. The CDR3 length is 15 residues.

The chain has TRBV6-1 and TRBJ2-3; D may be TRBD2 (6 bases). The CDR3 is 17 residues long. With 2 bases removed from V and 4 bases from J, the gap between germline ends came to 19 bases. Germline values: CDR1 MNHNS, CDR2 SASEGT. CDR3 DNA sequence: TGTGCCAGCAGTGAATTCTGGGCGGGGCCCCCGGCAGATACGCAGTATTTT. As protein: CASSEFWAGPPADTQYF.

V is TRBV3-1 (or the pseudogene TRBV3-2) and J is TRBJ2-5, with 10 bases that match TRBD2. Germline assignment: CDR1 LGHDT and CDR2 YNNKEL (reference sequence). The trim removed 7 bases at V and 2 bases at J, leaving 7 bases unmatched. The CDR3 is made up of 15 amino acids. CDR3 region: CASTWSSGRQETQYF. CDR3 coding DNA: TGTGCCAGCACCTGGTCTAGCGGGAGACAAGAGACCCAGTACTTC.

The rearrangement uses TRBV28 and TRBJ2-1, with a possible D match to TRBD2 (5 bases). The CDR3 runs to 14 residues. V was clipped by 2 bases and J by 6 bases, with 11 bases between them. Per germline, CDR1 MDHEN and CDR2 SYDVKM. The CDR3 loop is CASSLVSGGNEQFF. The CDR3 DNA reads TGTGCCAGCAGTTTAGTGAGCGGCGGCAATGAGCAGTTCTTC.

This chain joins TRBV29-1 and TRBJ2-5; 8 nucleotides align to TRBD1. With V trimmed by 6 bases and J by 5 bases, 8 bases remained unmatched. Germline CDR1 reads SQVTM; CDR2 reads ANQGSEA. The CDR3 extends over 13 amino acids. CDR3 in DNA: TGCAGCGTCCGGGACAGGATAGGGGAGACCCAGTACTTC. It codes for CSVRDRIGETQYF.

The gene calls are TRBV6-5 and TRBJ1-5; D might be TRBD1 (5 bases). The germline gives CDR1 MNHEY, CDR2 SVGAGI. Trimming left V 7 bases short and J 0 bases short, with 13 bases between. The CDR3 extends over 15 amino acids. The CDR3, as DNA: TGTGCCAGCAAGGAGCAGGGCTATAGCAATCAGCCCCAGCATTTT. Protein product: CASKEQGYSNQPQHF.

V usage is TRBV6-5 and J usage is TRBJ1-1, with D possibly being TRBD1 (5 bases). This CDR3 is built from 12 residues. V gave up 1 base and J gave up 8 bases, with 8 bases separating them. Per germline, CDR1 MNHEY and CDR2 SVGAGI. The CDR3 DNA follows: TGTGCCAGCAGTTACTGGGGGGAGGAAGCTTTCTTT. This translates into CASSYWGEEAFF.

The rearrangement uses TRBV24-1 and TRBJ2-1; 7 bases are a match to TRBD1. The CDR3 runs 15 residues. Germline V gene data show CDR1 as KGHDR and CDR2 as SFDVKD. Trimming took 3 bases from V and 2 from J; bases not matched to a gene: 3. The DNA of the CDR3 is TGTGCCACCAGTGATATCGGGACAGCCTACAATGAGCAGTTCTTC. This gives the protein CATSDIGTAYNEQFF.

The rearrangement joins TRBV6-1 to TRBJ2-5; D might be TRBD2 (5 bases). CDR3 length equals 14 residues. Germline values: CDR1 MNHNS, CDR2 SASEGT. V gave up 2 bases and J gave up 2 bases, with 9 bases separating them. The CDR3 loop is CASSESGRQETQYF. The CDR3 region has the DNA TGTGCCAGCAGTGAAAGCGGCAGACAAGAGACCCAGTACTTC.